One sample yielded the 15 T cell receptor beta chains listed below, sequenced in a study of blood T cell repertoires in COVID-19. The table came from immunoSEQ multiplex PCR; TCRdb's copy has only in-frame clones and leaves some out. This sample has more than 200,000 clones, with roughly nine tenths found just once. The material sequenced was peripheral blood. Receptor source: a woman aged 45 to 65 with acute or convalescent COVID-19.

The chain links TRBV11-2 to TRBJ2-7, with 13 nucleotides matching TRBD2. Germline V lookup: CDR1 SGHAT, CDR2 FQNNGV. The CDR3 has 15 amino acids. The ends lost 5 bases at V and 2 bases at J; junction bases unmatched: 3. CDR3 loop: CASSLGTSGAYEQYF. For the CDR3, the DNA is TGTGCCAGCAGCCTCGGGACTAGCGGGGCCTACGAGCAGTACTTC.

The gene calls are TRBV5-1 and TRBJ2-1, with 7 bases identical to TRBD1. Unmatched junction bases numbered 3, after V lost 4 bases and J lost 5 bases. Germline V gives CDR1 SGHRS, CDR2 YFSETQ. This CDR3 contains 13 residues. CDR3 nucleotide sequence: TGCGCCAGCAGCCTGGACAGGAACAATGAGCAGTTCTTC. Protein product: CASSLDRNNEQFF.

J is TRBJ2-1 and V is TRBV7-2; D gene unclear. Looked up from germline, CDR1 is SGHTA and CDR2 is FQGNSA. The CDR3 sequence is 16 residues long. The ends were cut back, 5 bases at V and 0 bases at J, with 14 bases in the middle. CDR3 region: CASSPYSTSSYNEQFF. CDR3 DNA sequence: TGTGCCAGCAGCCCTTACAGCACGAGCTCCTACAATGAGCAGTTCTTC.

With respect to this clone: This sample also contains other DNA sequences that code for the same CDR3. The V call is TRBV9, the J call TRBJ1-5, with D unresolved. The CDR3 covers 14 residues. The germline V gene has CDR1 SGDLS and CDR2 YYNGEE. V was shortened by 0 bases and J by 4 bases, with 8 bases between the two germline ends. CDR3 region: CASSVGGSNQPQHF. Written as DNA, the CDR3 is TGTGCCAGCAGCGTAGGAGGGTCGAATCAGCCCCAGCATTTT.

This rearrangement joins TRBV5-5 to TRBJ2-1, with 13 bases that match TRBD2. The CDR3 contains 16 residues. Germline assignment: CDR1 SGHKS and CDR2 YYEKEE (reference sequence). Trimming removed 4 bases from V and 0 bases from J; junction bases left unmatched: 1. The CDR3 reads CASSRLAGGSYNEQFF. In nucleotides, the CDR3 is TGTGCCAGCAGCAGACTAGCGGGGGGCTCCTACAATGAGCAGTTCTTC. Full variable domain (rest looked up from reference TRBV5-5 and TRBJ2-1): DAGVTQSPTHLIKTRGQQVTLRCSPISGHKSVSWYQQVLGQGPQFIFQYYEKEERGRGNFPDRFSARQFPNYSSELNVNALLLGDSALYLCASSRLAGGSYNEQFFGPGTRLTVL.

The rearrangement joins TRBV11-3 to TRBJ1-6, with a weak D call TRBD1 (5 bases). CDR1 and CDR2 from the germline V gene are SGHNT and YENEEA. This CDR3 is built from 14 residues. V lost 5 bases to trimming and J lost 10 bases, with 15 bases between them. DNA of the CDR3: TGTGCCAGCAGCCTAAGGCAGGGTGACTCACCCCTCCACTTT. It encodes CASSLRQGDSPLHF.

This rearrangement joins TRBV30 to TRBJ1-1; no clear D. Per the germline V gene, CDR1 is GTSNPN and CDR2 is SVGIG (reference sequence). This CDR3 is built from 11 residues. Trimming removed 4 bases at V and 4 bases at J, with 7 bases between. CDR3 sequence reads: CAWTRSTEAFF. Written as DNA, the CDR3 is TGTGCCTGGACCCGTAGCACTGAAGCTTTCTTT.

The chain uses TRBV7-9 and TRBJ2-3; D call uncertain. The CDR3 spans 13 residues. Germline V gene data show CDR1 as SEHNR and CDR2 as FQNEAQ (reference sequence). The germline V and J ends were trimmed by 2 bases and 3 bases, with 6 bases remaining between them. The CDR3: CASSLRQTDTQYF. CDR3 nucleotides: TGTGCCAGCAGCTTACGTCAGACAGATACGCAGTATTTT.

CDR3 amino acids: CASSLIIVPRGGGNGYTF. The CDR3 DNA is TGCGCCAGCAGCTTGATTATAGTCCCGAGGGGAGGGGGAAATGGCTACACCTTC. The V and J genes are TRBV5-1 and TRBJ1-2; a possible D gene is TRBD1 (6 bases). The germline V gene encodes CDR1 SGHRS and CDR2 YFSETQ. The CDR3 spans 18 residues. Trimming stripped 1 base from V and 6 bases from J, with 25 bases between.

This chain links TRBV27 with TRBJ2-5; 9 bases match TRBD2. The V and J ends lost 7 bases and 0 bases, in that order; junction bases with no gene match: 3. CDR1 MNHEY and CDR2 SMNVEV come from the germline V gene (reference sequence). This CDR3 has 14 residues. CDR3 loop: CASKSGGNQETQYF. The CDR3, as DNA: TGTGCCAGCAAAAGCGGGGGGAACCAAGAGACCCAGTACTTC.

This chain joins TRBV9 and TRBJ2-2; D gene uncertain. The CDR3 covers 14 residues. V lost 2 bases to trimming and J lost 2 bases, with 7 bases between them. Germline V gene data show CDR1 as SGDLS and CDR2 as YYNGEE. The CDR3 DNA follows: TGTGCCAGCAGCGTCACAGTTAACACCGGGGAGCTGTTTTTT. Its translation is CASSVTVNTGELFF.

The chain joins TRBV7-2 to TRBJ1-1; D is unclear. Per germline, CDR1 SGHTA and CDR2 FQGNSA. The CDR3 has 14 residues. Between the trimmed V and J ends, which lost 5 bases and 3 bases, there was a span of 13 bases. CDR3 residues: CASSQSGLDTEAFF. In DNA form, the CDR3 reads TGTGCCAGCAGCCAGAGTGGGCTCGACACTGAAGCTTTCTTT.

The CDR3 DNA is TGTGCCATCTCACAGGGGGCCGGCGATGGAAACACCATATATTTT. Amino acid sequence: CAISQGAGDGNTIYF. The V gene is TRBV10-3, the J gene TRBJ1-3; 9 nucleotides line up with TRBD1. Germline V CDR1 and CDR2: ENHRY, SYGVKD. V shed 8 bases and J 3 bases; nucleotides not matched to a gene: 8. This CDR3 contains 15 residues.

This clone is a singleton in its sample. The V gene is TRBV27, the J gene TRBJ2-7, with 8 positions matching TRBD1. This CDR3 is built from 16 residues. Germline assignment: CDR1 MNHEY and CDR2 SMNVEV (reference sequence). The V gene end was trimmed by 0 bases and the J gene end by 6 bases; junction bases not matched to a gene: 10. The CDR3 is CASSLSPQGAIREQYF. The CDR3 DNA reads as TGTGCCAGCAGTTTATCGCCCCAGGGGGCAATTCGCGAGCAGTACTTC.

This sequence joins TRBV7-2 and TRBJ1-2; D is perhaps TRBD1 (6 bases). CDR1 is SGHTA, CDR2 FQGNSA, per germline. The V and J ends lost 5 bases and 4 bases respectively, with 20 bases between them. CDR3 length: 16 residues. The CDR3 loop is CASSPNREPLIYGYTF. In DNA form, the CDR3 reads TGTGCCAGCAGCCCAAACAGGGAACCCTTGATCTATGGCTACACCTTC.